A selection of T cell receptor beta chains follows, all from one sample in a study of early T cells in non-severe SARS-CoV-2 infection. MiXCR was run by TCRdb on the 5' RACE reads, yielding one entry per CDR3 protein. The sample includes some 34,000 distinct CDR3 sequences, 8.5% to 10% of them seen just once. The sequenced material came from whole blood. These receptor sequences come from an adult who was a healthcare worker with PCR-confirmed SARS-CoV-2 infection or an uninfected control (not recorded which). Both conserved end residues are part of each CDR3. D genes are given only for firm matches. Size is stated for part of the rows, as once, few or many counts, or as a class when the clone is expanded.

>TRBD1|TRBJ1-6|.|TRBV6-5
TGTGCCAGCAGCAAGGGACAGATGAATTCACCCCTCCACTTT
CASSKGQMNSPLHF
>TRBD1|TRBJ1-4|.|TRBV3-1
TGTGCCAGCAGCGCAACAAGGGGGCGCGGAGAAAAACTGTTTTTT
CASSATRGRGEKLFF
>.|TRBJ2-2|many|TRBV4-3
TGCGCCAGCAGCCAAGAATGGCCCGGGGAGCTGTTTTTT
CASSQEWPGELFF
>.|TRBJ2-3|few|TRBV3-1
TGTGCCAGCAGCCAAGGATGGTCAGATACGCAGTATTTT
CASSQGWSDTQYF
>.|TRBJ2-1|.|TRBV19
TGTGCCAGTAGTACCTCAGCCTTCAATGAGCAGTTCTTC
CASSTSAFNEQFF
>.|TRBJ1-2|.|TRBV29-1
TGCAGCGTTGAAAGGGGCGGCTATGGCTACACCTTC
CSVERGGYGYTF
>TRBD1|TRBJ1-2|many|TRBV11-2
TGTGCCAGCAGCCCTCTGGACAGGGGGCTCGATGGCTACACCTTC
CASSPLDRGLDGYTF
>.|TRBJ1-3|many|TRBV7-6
TGTGCCAGCAGCTTAGAGGGTGATGGAAACACCATATATTTT
CASSLEGDGNTIYF
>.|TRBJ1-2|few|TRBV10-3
TGTGCCATCAGTGAAGTAACGGATGGCTACACCTTC
CAISEVTDGYTF
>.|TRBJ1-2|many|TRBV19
TGTGCCAGTAGTTTCCACTCGACGAGGGATTCTTATGGCTACACCTTC
CASSFHSTRDSYGYTF
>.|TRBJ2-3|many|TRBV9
TGTGCCAGCAGCGTAGAAGGGGGAAGGGCCACAGATACGCAGTATTTT
CASSVEGGRATDTQYF
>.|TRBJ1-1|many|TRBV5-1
TGCGCCAGCAGCTTCCAGACAGGGAACACTGAAGCTTTCTTT
CASSFQTGNTEAFF
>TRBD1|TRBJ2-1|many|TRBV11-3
TGTGCCAGCAGCTTAGTCGGACAGGGTTCTTCAAATGAGCAGTTCTTC
CASSLVGQGSSNEQFF
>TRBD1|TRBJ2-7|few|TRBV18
TGTGCCAGCTCACCGCGGACAGGGATCTCCTACGAGCAGTACTTC
CASSPRTGISYEQYF
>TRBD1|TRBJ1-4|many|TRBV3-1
TGTGCCAGCAGCCCTCACGGGACAGGGGGACCTCAAGAAAAACTGTTTTTT
CASSPHGTGGPQEKLFF
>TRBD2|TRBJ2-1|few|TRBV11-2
TGTGCCAGCAGCCTTTTGCGGGGGACCTACAATGAGCAGTTCTTC
CASSLLRGTYNEQFF
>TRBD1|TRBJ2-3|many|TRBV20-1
TGCAGTGCCCGTGGACAGGGCACGCAGTATTTT
CSARGQGTQYF
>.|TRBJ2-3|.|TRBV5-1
TGCGCCAGCTACTTCGAGGGGGTGACAGATACGCAGTATTTT
CASYFEGVTDTQYF
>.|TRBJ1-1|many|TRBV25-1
TGTGCCAGCCGAGACCATCAGGATTGGGCCACTGAAGCTTTCTTT
CASRDHQDWATEAFF
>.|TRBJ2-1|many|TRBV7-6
TGTGCCAGCGGGAACGGACCCCAGGGCGATGAGCAGTTCTTC
CASGNGPQGDEQFF
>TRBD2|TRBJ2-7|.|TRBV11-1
TGTGCCAGCAGCGCCGGGACTAGCGGTTACGAGCAGTACTTC
CASSAGTSGYEQYF
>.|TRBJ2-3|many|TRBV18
TGTGCCAGCTCATCCACTCGGTCTGGCACAGATACGCAGTATTTT
CASSSTRSGTDTQYF
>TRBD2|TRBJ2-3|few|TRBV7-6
TGTGCCAGCAGCTTAGGGCCTAGCGGGGGGGCCCGGACAGATACGCAGTATTTT
CASSLGPSGGARTDTQYF
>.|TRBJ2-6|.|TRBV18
TGTGCCAGCTCACGCGACAACTCTGGGGCCAACGTCCTGACTTTC
CASSRDNSGANVLTF
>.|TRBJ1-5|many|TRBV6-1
TGTGCCAGCAGTGAAGCGGGGGGAAATCAGCCCCAGCATTTT
CASSEAGGNQPQHF